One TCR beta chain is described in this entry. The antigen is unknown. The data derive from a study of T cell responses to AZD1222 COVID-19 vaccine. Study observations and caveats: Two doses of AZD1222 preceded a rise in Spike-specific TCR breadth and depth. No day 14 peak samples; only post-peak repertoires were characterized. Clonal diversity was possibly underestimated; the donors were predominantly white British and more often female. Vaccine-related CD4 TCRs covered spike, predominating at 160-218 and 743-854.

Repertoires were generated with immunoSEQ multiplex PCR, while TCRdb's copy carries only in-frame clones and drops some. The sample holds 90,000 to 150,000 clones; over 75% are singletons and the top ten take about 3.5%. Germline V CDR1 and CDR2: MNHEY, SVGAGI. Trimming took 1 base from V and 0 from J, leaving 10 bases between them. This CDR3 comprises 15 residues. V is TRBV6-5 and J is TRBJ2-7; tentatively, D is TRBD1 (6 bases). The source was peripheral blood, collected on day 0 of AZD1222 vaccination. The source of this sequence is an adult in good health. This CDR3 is CASSYYMGASYEQYF. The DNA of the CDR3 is TGTGCCAGCAGTTACTATATGGGGGCCTCCTACGAGCAGTACTTC.